This TCR beta chain was obtained from a study of early T cells in non-severe SARS-CoV-2 infection. Study-wide findings and caveats: Clonotype matching in VDJdb favored anti-spike CD8 responses and did not capture private and CD4 specificities.

For this clonotype: Its specificity is unknown.

The CDR3 extends over 11 amino acids. Germline V CDR1 and CDR2: SQVTM, ANQGSEA. V lost 4 bases and J lost 9, with 12 bases in between. Each cDNA molecule carried a unique molecular identifier. MiXCR, run by TCRdb on the 5' RACE reads, gives a single entry per CDR3 protein. This sample has some 98,000 distinct CDR3 sequences, with about 11% found just once. This TCR derives from an adult who was a healthcare worker with PCR-confirmed SARS-CoV-2 infection or an uninfected control (not recorded which). Sequenced: whole blood. The chain couples TRBV29-1 to TRBJ1-1; no clear D. In DNA form, the CDR3 reads TGCAGCGTTGGCACCAGGCGTAAAGCTTTCTTT. It translates to CSVGTRRKAFF.